One sample yielded the 23 T cell receptor beta chains listed below, sequenced in a study of shared clonotypes between healthy human individuals. Positive CCR7 selection of CD45RO-negative cells yielded the naive CD8 cells, and terminally differentiated effector memory CD45RA+ cells were excluded. The protocol was immunoSEQ multiplex PCR, while the TCRdb copy is restricted to in-frame clones and leaves out a portion. The data show 1.5 million to 2.5 million clones, approximately 94% seen once. The sequencing sample was made of naive CD8+ T cells sorted from blood. All receptors come from a man aged 18-30 years in good health.

The CDR3 nucleotides read TGTGCCAGCAGCCAAGGGACTAGCCGAAGCACAGATACGCAGTATTTT. As protein: CASSQGTSRSTDTQYF. The gene calls are TRBV14 and TRBJ2-3, with 8 nucleotides matching TRBD2. The CDR3 loop spans 16 amino acids. CDR1 and CDR2 from the germline V gene are SGHDN and FVKESK. The V and J ends lost 1 base and 0 bases, in that order; junction bases with no gene match: 3. The full variable domain, its missing parts supplied by reference TRBV14 and TRBJ2-3, is EAGVTQFPSHSVIEKGQTVTLRCDPISGHDNLYWYRRVMGKEIKFLLHFVKESKQDESGMPNNRFLAERTGGTYSTLKVQPAELEDSGVYFCASSQGTSRSTDTQYFGPGTRLTVL.

This clone has a handful of counts. The chain couples TRBV5-1 to TRBJ2-1; 8 bases are shared with TRBD2. Germline V gene sequence: CDR1 SGHRS, CDR2 YFSETQ. The CDR3 covers 13 residues. V shed 5 bases, J shed 7 bases, and the junction held 5 bases outside the gene matches. This chain's CDR3 is CASRREESNEQFF. The CDR3 nucleotides are TGCGCCAGCAGGCGGGAGGAAAGTAATGAGCAGTTCTTC.

The CDR3 DNA follows: TGTGCCAGCAGTCTAGGACTAGCGGGGGGGCGGGGAGATACGCAGTATTTT. This gives the protein CASSLGLAGGRGDTQYF. The rearrangement links TRBV28 to TRBJ2-3; 15 bases are shared with TRBD2. The germline gives CDR1 MDHEN, CDR2 SYDVKM. V was pared by 5 bases and J by 5 bases, with 8 bases of the junction left unmatched. The CDR3 has 17 residues.

In this sample, this clone turned up once. The sample holds other DNA sequences that translate to the same CDR3. This chain links TRBV27 with TRBJ1-1, with D possibly TRBD1 on 6 matching bases. This CDR3 is built from 13 residues. Germline loops: CDR1 MNHEY, CDR2 SMNVEV (reference sequence). Trimming removed 3 bases from V and 5 bases from J, with 10 bases in between. As DNA, the CDR3 is TGTGCCAGCAGTTTTCTAGGGGGTACTGAAGCTTTCTTT. It codes for CASSFLGGTEAFF.

This clone is a singleton in its sample. This chain joins TRBV1 and TRBJ2-5; TRBD2, the table's D call, lacks a check against the DNA. TRBV1 is flagged as a pseudogene. The CDR3 is 15 residues long. CDR3 DNA: TGCACCAGCAGCCGAGATAGGGGGAGGGAGGAGACCCAGTACTTC. This encodes CTSSRDRGREETQYF.

The chain carries TRBV27 and TRBJ2-7, with 10 bases lining up with TRBD1. V lost 5 bases and J lost 2; bases outside the gene matches: 6. Germline V gives CDR1 MNHEY, CDR2 SMNVEV (reference sequence). This CDR3 is 15 amino acids long. The CDR3 DNA follows: TGTGCCAGCAGTGCCCCCGGGACAGGGGCCTACGAGCAGTACTTC. Translation: CASSAPGTGAYEQYF.

This chain joins TRBV18 and TRBJ2-1, with D hard to call. Germline CDR1 reads KGHSH; CDR2 reads LQKENI. The CDR3 runs to 15 residues. The germline V and J ends were trimmed by 3 bases and 8 bases, with 17 bases remaining between them. CDR3 sequence reads: CASSPSAGVVDEQFF. For the CDR3, the DNA is TGTGCCAGCTCACCGTCGGCAGGTGTGGTCGATGAGCAGTTCTTC.

The genes are TRBV29-1 and TRBJ2-1; weak D call: TRBD1 (5 bases). In germline, CDR1 is SQVTM, CDR2 ANQGSEA. This CDR3 spans 14 amino acids. Trimming pared 3 bases from V and 7 bases from J, leaving 16 bases between. The CDR3 spells CSVDGALSQNEQFF. The CDR3 nucleotides are TGCAGCGTTGATGGGGCCCTCAGCCAGAATGAGCAGTTCTTC.

Notes on this clone: One end of the junction varies from germline; a read error may be responsible. The CDR3: CASSLGLAGSQETQYF. The CDR3 nucleotides read TGTGCTAGCAGCTTAGGACTAGCGGGATCACAAGAGACCCAGTACTTC. The J gene is TRBJ2-5, the V gene TRBV7-7, with 12 positions matching TRBD2. The CDR3 loop spans 16 amino acids. The V gene's germline CDR1 is SSHAT and CDR2 FNYEAQ (reference sequence).

The V gene is TRBV7-9, the J gene TRBJ2-7; 10 bases agree with TRBD2. This CDR3 region has 13 residues. Per the germline V gene, CDR1 is SEHNR and CDR2 is FQNEAQ (reference sequence). The ends lost 10 bases at V and 2 bases at J; junction bases unmatched: 5. The CDR3 sequence: CATSGRGTYEQYF. Here the CDR3 DNA reads TGTGCCACGAGCGGGAGGGGGACCTACGAGCAGTACTTC.

In nucleotides, the CDR3 is TGCGCCAGCAGAGGGACAGGGGGTTATGAGCAGTTCTTC. Translation: CASRGTGGYEQFF. The genes are TRBV5-1 and TRBJ2-1, with 11 bases identical to TRBD1. Germline V gives CDR1 SGHRS, CDR2 YFSETQ. The CDR3 sequence is 13 residues long. Unmatched junction bases numbered 3, after V lost 5 bases and J lost 8 bases.

The gene calls are TRBV13 and TRBJ2-1; D gene uncertain. The V end was cut by 1 base, the J end by 9 bases, with 4 bases between. In germline, CDR1 is PRHDT, CDR2 FYEKMQ (reference sequence). The CDR3 consists of 11 residues. The CDR3 here is CASSLVGEQFF. The DNA for the CDR3 is TGTGCCAGCAGCTTAGTGGGTGAGCAGTTCTTC.

The V call is TRBV4-1, the J call TRBJ1-2; no reliable D call. The CDR3 loop spans 13 amino acids. The germline V gene has CDR1 MGHRA and CDR2 YSYEKL. With 2 bases removed from V and 3 bases from J, the gap between germline ends came to 7 bases. The CDR3 is CASSQKGHYGYTF. The CDR3 DNA is TGCGCCAGCAGCCAAAAGGGCCACTATGGCTACACCTTC.

The V call is TRBV14, the J call TRBJ2-4; possible D gene TRBD2, 5 bases. The V end was cut by 1 base, the J end by 9 bases, with 16 bases between. CDR3 length equals 15 residues. CDR1 and CDR2 (germline): SGHDN, FVKESK. DNA of the CDR3: TGTGCCAGCAGCCAAGGGGCGACCTTGGGAGCCATTCAGTACTTC. It translates to CASSQGATLGAIQYF.

The V and J genes are TRBV19 and TRBJ2-7; 7 positions match TRBD2. The length of the CDR3 is 16 residues. Germline values: CDR1 LNHDA, CDR2 SQIVND (reference sequence). Trimming removed 6 bases from V and 4 bases from J; junction bases left unmatched: 15. CDR3 in amino acids: CASSHSWPAGYYEQYF. The DNA of the CDR3 is TGTGCCAGTAGCCACAGCTGGCCAGCGGGATATTACGAGCAGTACTTC.

This chain connects TRBV7-3 to TRBJ2-7; 9 bases are a match to TRBD1. CDR1 is SGHTA, CDR2 FQGTGA, per germline. CDR3 length: 14 amino acids. V lost 4 bases and J lost 4; bases outside the gene matches: 5. In DNA, the CDR3 is TGTGCCAGCAGCTGGGGGACAGGGAAATACGAGCAGTACTTC. Translating gives CASSWGTGKYEQYF.

V is TRBV27 and J is TRBJ1-4, with D perhaps TRBD1 (5 bases). With 8 bases removed from V and 0 bases from J, the gap between germline ends came to 10 bases. Germline V gene data show CDR1 as MNHEY and CDR2 as SMNVEV (reference sequence). There are 14 residues in the CDR3. CDR3 nucleotide sequence: TGTGCCAGCGGGGGGATTGCAACTAATGAAAAACTGTTTTTT. It specifies CASGGIATNEKLFF.

Worth noting for this clone: Other DNA variants within this sample encode the same CDR3. CDR3 bases: TGCGCCAGCAGCCAAGGGGACCGGGCCTACGAGCAGTACTTC. Translating it yields CASSQGDRAYEQYF. This chain links TRBV4-1 with TRBJ2-7; D may match TRBD1 or TRBD2 (5 bases each). Per germline, CDR1 MGHRA and CDR2 YSYEKL. CDR3 length equals 14 residues. Trimming cost V 1 base and J 2 bases, with 9 bases left between them.

This rearrangement joins TRBV7-3 to TRBJ2-3; 10 nucleotides agree with TRBD1. The CDR3 covers 14 residues. Germline CDR1 and CDR2: SGHTA and FQGTGA. Trimming cost V 4 bases and J 3 bases; bases outside gene matches: 1. The CDR3 sequence: CASSSGQGTDTQYF. DNA of the CDR3: TGTGCCAGCAGCTCGGGACAGGGGACAGATACGCAGTATTTT.

The chain combines TRBV28 with TRBJ2-7, with 8 bases identical to TRBD1. In germline, CDR1 is MDHEN, CDR2 SYDVKM. CDR3 length: 13 residues. Trimming at V came to 2 bases and at J to 4 bases, leaving 1 base not matched to a gene. The CDR3 loop is CASSLNRGYEQYF. In DNA, the CDR3 is TGTGCCAGCAGTTTAAACAGGGGGTACGAGCAGTACTTC.

V gene TRBV30 combines with J gene TRBJ2-7, with 8 bases that match TRBD1. The CDR3 length is 13 residues. The germline V gene has CDR1 GTSNPN and CDR2 SVGIG (reference sequence). V gave up 1 base and J gave up 3 bases; unmatched junction bases: 2. In DNA, the CDR3 is TGTGCCTGGAGTGAGGACAGGGACTACGAGCAGTACTTC. Its protein product is CAWSEDRDYEQYF.

This rearrangement joins TRBV19 to TRBJ2-2; D possibly corresponds to TRBD1 (6 bases). CDR1 is LNHDA and CDR2 is SQIVND in the germline V gene (reference sequence). Trimming shortened V by 7 bases and J by 3 bases, and 21 bases separated the two germline ends. This CDR3 has 17 amino acids. The CDR3 DNA sequence: TGTGCCAGTACCGCGAAGCACGAAAGGGGGTACACCGGGGAGCTGTTTTTT. Protein sequence: CASTAKHERGYTGELFF. The variable domain in full, completed from reference TRBV19 and TRBJ2-2, reads DGGITQSPKYLFRKEGQNVTLSCEQNLNHDAMYWYRQDPGQGLRLIYYSQIVNDFQKGDIAEGYSVSREKKESFPLTVTSAQKNPTAFYLCASTAKHERGYTGELFFGEGSRLTVL.

This chain connects TRBV27 to TRBJ1-5; perhaps TRBD1 as D (6 bases). CDR3 length equals 14 residues. V dropped 5 bases and J dropped 2 bases, with 10 bases sitting between them. Germline V lookup: CDR1 MNHEY, CDR2 SMNVEV (reference sequence). This CDR3 is CASSVRQGNQPQHF. CDR3 nucleotide sequence: TGTGCCAGCAGTGTTCGACAGGGCAATCAGCCCCAGCATTTT.